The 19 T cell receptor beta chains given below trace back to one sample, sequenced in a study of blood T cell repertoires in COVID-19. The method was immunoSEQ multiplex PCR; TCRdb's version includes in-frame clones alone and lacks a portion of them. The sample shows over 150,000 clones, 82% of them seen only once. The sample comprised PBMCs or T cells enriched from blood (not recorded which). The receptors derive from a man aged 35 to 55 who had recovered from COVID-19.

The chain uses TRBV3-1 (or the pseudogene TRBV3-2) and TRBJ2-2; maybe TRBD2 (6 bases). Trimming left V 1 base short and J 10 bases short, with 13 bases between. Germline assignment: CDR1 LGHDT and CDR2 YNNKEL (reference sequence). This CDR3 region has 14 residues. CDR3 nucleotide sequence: TGTGCCAGCAGCCAAGGACCTAGCGTGTTGGAGCTGTTTTTT. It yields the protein CASSQGPSVLELFF.

The CDR3 coding sequence is TGTGCCAGCCAGCGGACCACCGGGGAGCTGTTTTTT. Its protein is CASQRTTGELFF. V usage is TRBV6-5 and J usage is TRBJ2-2; D is possibly TRBD2 (5 bases). V lost 8 bases to trimming and J lost 4 bases, with 8 bases between them. This CDR3 spans 12 amino acids. Germline CDR1 is MNHEY and CDR2 is SVGAGI.

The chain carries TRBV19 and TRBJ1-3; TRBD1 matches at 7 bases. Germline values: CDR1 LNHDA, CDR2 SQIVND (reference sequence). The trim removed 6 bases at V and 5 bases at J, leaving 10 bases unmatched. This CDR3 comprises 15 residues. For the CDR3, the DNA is TGTGCCAGTAGGGAACCGGGACAGCGAAGAAACACCATATATTTT. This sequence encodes CASREPGQRRNTIYF.

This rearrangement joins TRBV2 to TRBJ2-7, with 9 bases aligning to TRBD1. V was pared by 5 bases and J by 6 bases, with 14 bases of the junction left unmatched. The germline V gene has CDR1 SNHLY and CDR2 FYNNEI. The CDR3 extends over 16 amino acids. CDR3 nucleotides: TGTGCCAGCAGTCTCACCCAGACAGGGGGTAACGCCGAGCAGTACTTC. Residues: CASSLTQTGGNAEQYF.

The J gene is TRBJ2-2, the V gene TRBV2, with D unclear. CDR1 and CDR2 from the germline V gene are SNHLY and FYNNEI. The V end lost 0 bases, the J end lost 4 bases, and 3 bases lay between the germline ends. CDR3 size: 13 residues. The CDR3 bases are TGTGCCAGCAGTGAAGCCCGCACCGGGGAGCTGTTTTTT. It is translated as CASSEARTGELFF.

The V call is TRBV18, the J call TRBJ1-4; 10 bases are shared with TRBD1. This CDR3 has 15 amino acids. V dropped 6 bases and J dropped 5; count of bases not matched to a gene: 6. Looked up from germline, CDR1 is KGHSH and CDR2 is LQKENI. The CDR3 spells CASSRPGQGNEKLFF. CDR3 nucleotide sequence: TGTGCCAGCTCGCGGCCGGGACAGGGGAATGAAAAACTGTTTTTT.

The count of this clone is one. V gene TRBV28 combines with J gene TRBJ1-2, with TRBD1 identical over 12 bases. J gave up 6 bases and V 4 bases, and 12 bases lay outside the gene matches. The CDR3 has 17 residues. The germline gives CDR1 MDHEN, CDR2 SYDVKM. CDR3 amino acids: CASSSIAGTGGGNGYTF. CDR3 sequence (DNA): TGTGCCAGCAGTTCCATCGCCGGGACAGGGGGCGGTAATGGCTACACCTTC.

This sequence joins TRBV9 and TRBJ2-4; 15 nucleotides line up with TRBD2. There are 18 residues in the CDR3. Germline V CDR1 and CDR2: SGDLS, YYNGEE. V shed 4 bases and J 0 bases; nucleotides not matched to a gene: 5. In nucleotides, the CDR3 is TGTGCCAGCAGCAACGGACTAGCGGGAGGGCTAGCCAAAAACATTCAGTACTTC. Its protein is CASSNGLAGGLAKNIQYF.

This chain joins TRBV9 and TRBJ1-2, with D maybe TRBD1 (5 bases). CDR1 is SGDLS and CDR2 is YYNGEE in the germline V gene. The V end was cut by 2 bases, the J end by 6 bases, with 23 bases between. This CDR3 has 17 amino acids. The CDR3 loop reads CASSVSPGNALKDGYTF. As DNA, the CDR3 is TGTGCCAGCAGCGTCTCACCAGGGAATGCCCTAAAGGATGGCTACACCTTC.

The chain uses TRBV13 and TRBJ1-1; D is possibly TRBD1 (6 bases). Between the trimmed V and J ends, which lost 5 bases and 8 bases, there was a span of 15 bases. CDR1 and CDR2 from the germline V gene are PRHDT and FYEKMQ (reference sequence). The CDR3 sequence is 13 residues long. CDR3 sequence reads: CASSDGQRGEAFF. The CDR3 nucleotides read TGTGCCAGCAGCGATGGACAGCGAGGAGAAGCTTTCTTT.

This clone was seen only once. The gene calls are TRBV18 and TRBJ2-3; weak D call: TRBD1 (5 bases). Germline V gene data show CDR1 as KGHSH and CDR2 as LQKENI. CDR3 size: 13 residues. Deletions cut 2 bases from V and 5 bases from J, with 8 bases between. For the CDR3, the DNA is TGTGCCAGCTCACCAGGGGCCGTAGATACGCAGTATTTT. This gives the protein CASSPGAVDTQYF.

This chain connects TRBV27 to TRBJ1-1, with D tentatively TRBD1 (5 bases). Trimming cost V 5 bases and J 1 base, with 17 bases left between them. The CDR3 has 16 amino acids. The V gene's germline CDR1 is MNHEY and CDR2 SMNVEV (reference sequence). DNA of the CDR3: TGTGCCAGCAGTCCTTCTACGGGGGAGACGAACACTGAAGCTTTCTTT. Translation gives CASSPSTGETNTEAFF.

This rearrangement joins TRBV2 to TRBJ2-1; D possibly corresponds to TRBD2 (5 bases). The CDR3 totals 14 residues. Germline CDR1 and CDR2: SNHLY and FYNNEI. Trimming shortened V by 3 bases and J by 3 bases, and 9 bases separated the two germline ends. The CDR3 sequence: CASSESRDYNEQFF. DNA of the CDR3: TGTGCCAGCAGTGAGAGTCGGGACTACAATGAGCAGTTCTTC. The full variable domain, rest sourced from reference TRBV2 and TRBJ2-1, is EPEVTQTPSHQVTQMGQEVILRCVPISNHLYFYWYRQILGQKVEFLVSFYNNEISEKSEIFDDQFSVERPDGSNFTLKIRSTKLEDSAMYFCASSESRDYNEQFFGPGTRLTVL.

The CDR3 here is CASSLPGTSVADTQYF. For the CDR3, the DNA is TGTGCCAGCAGCCTCCCCGGGACTAGCGTAGCAGATACGCAGTATTTT. This chain connects TRBV4-2 to TRBJ2-3; the match to TRBD2 covers 10 bases. The CDR3 runs 16 residues. CDR1 LGHNA and CDR2 YNFKEQ come from the germline V gene. The V and J ends lost 4 bases and 4 bases, in that order; junction bases with no gene match: 8.

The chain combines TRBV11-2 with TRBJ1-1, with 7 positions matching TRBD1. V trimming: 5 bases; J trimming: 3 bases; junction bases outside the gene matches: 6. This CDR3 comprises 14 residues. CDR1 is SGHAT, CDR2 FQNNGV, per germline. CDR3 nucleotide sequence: TGTGCCAGCAGCCGATTAGACAGGGACACTGAAGCTTTCTTT. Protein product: CASSRLDRDTEAFF.

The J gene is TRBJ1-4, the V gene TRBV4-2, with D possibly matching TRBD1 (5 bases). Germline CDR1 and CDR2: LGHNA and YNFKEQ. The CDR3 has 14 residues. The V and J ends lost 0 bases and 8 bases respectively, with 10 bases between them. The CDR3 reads CASSQELRTEKLFF. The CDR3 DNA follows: TGTGCCAGCAGCCAAGAACTGAGGACAGAAAAACTGTTTTTT.

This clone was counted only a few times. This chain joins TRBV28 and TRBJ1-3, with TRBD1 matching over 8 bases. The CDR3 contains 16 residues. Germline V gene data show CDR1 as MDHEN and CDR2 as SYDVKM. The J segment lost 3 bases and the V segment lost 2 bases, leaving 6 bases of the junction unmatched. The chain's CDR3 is CASSLPGQADGNTIYF. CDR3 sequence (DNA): TGTGCCAGCAGTTTACCGGGACAGGCCGATGGAAACACCATATATTTT.

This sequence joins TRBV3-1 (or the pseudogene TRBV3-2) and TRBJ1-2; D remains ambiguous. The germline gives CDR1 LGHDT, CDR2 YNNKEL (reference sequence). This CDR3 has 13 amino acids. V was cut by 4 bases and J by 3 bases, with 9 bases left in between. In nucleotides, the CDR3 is TGTGCCAGCAGCCCCCTGACACACTATGGCTACACCTTC. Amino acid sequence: CASSPLTHYGYTF.

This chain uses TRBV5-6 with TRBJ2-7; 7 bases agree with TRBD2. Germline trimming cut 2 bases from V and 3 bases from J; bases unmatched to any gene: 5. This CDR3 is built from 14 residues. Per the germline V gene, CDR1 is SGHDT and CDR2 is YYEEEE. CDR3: CASSLAGTYYEQYV. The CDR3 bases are TGTGCCAGCAGCTTAGCGGGGACGTACTACGAGCAGTACGTC.